These T cell receptor beta chains were read from a single sample in a study of blood T cell repertoires in COVID-19. Assay used: immunoSEQ multiplex PCR; TCRdb lists only in-frame clones, some missing. The sample lists around 190,000 clones; about 89% were seen once. Material: peripheral blood. These receptors originate from a man between 18 and 29 years old who had recovered from COVID-19. Both conserved end residues are part of each CDR3. The order of the fields is CDR3 length, clone size, V gene, D gene, J gene, CDR3 DNA, CDR3 protein. D genes are given only for firm matches. Some rows have no size entry. The others give once, few or many, or a class for an expanded clone.

CDR3 length: 14
clone size: once
V gene: TRBV27
D gene: -
J gene: TRBJ2-6
CDR3 DNA: TGTGCCAGCAGAAGAGAGTCTGGGGCCAACGTCCTGACTTTC
CDR3 protein: CASRRESGANVLTF

CDR3 length: 15
clone size: -
V gene: TRBV5-1
D gene: TRBD2
J gene: TRBJ2-1
CDR3 DNA: TGCGCCAGCAGCCCGACTAGCGGGAGGTCTAATGAGCAGTTCTTC
CDR3 protein: CASSPTSGRSNEQFF

CDR3 length: 14
clone size: -
V gene: TRBV10-3
D gene: TRBD1
J gene: TRBJ2-7
CDR3 DNA: TGTGCCATCAGAGGGGACAGAAGCTCCTACGAGCAGTACTTC
CDR3 protein: CAIRGDRSSYEQYF

CDR3 length: 14
clone size: -
V gene: TRBV7-2
D gene: -
J gene: TRBJ2-1
CDR3 DNA: TGTGCCAGCAGCCCCACTAGTTCAAGCAATGAGCAGTTCTTC
CDR3 protein: CASSPTSSSNEQFF

CDR3 length: 13
clone size: -
V gene: TRBV9
D gene: -
J gene: TRBJ1-3
CDR3 DNA: TGTGCCAGCAGCGTCAACTCTGGAAACACCATATATTTT
CDR3 protein: CASSVNSGNTIYF

CDR3 length: 16
clone size: -
V gene: TRBV7-9
D gene: TRBD2
J gene: TRBJ2-1
CDR3 DNA: TGTGCCAGCAGCTTGGGAGGCGGGAGAGGCGACAATGAGCAGTTCTTC
CDR3 protein: CASSLGGGRGDNEQFF

CDR3 length: 14
clone size: -
V gene: TRBV2
D gene: -
J gene: TRBJ2-2
CDR3 DNA: TGTGCCAGCAGTTGGGAGCTTCGCACCGGGGAGCTGTTTTTT
CDR3 protein: CASSWELRTGELFF

CDR3 length: 15
clone size: -
V gene: TRBV25-1
D gene: TRBD1
J gene: TRBJ1-1
CDR3 DNA: TGTGCCAGCAGGCGACCGGGACAGGGGAACACTGAAGCTTTCTTT
CDR3 protein: CASRRPGQGNTEAFF

CDR3 length: 14
clone size: -
V gene: TRBV19
D gene: TRBD1
J gene: TRBJ1-2
CDR3 DNA: TGTGCCAGTAGAACTATACAGGGGTTCGATGGCTACACCTTC
CDR3 protein: CASRTIQGFDGYTF

CDR3 length: 16
clone size: -
V gene: TRBV5-1
D gene: -
J gene: TRBJ2-6
CDR3 DNA: TGCGCCAGCAGCTTGAACAGGGTCTCTGGGGCCAACGTCCTGACTTTC
CDR3 protein: CASSLNRVSGANVLTF

CDR3 length: 15
clone size: -
V gene: TRBV7-2
D gene: TRBD2
J gene: TRBJ2-1
CDR3 DNA: TGTGCCAGCAGCCAGACTAGCGGGAGGTACAATGAGCAGTTCTTC
CDR3 protein: CASSQTSGRYNEQFF

CDR3 length: 14
clone size: -
V gene: TRBV7-9
D gene: -
J gene: TRBJ2-1
CDR3 DNA: TGTGCCAGCAGCTTACAGGGGGGAGGAAATGAGCAGTTCTTC
CDR3 protein: CASSLQGGGNEQFF

CDR3 length: 12
clone size: once
V gene: TRBV12-3/TRBV12-4
D gene: -
J gene: TRBJ1-2
CDR3 DNA: TGTGCCAGCACCCAGACAGGCCATGGCTACACCTTC
CDR3 protein: CASTQTGHGYTF